These T cell receptor beta chains were read from a single sample in a study of OX40 agonist ivuxolimab in advanced cancers. Generated by immunoSEQ multiplex PCR, the TCRdb table keeps only in-frame clones and is missing some. The table includes tens of thousands of clones, about four fifths detected once. The specimen comprised CD4+ or CD8+ T cells sorted from blood, sampled in a trial of the OX40 agonist ivuxolimab. These receptors originate from an adult with an advanced solid tumor such as melanoma, head and neck, liver or kidney cancer. The CDR3 runs from the conserved cysteine through the conserved F or W. Each record gives: J gene, clone size, D gene, V gene, CDR3 DNA, CDR3 protein. D genes are given only for firm matches. Size is stated for part of the rows, as once, few or many counts, or as a class when the clone is expanded.

>TRBJ1-1|-|-|TRBV7-8
TGTGCCAGCAGAAGCCTGAACACTGAAGCTTTCTTT
CASRSLNTEAFF
>TRBJ1-1|-|-|TRBV6-5
TGTGCCAGCAGTTACAGGCCAGCAAACACTGAAGCTTTCTTT
CASSYRPANTEAFF
>TRBJ2-1|-|TRBD2|TRBV2
TGTGCCAGCGGGCAGCGGGGGGGCAAGTTCTTC
CASGQRGGKFF
>TRBJ1-6|-|-|TRBV6-5
TGTGCCTCAGCAACGGGTTATAATTCACCCCTCCACTTT
CASATGYNSPLHF
>TRBJ2-2|-|TRBD1|TRBV19
TGTGCCAGTACTGAAGAGGGGGCAATCGGGGAGCTGTTTTTT
CASTEEGAIGELFF
>TRBJ1-1|-|-|TRBV6-5
TGTGCCAGCAGTCCGAGTAGGGGTGGCACTGAAGCTTTCTTT
CASSPSRGGTEAFF
>TRBJ2-3|-|TRBD2|TRBV5-4
TGTGCCAGCAGCCTTTTCGGGACTAGCTTCGCAGATACGCAGTATTTT
CASSLFGTSFADTQYF
>TRBJ1-1|-|-|TRBV19
TGTGCCAGTAGTACTCGACAAGTCATGAACACTGAAGCTTTCTTT
CASSTRQVMNTEAFF
>TRBJ2-7|-|-|TRBV27
TGTGCCAGCAGTTTATCCCGGGACTCCCTACCCTACGAGCAGTACTTC
CASSLSRDSLPYEQYF
>TRBJ2-5|-|-|TRBV7-2
TGTGCCAGCGCGCTCCGGAGGGGCGGTGAGACCCAGTACTTC
CASALRRGGETQYF
>TRBJ2-5|few|TRBD2|TRBV5-6
TGTGCCAGCAAGTGGGAGGGAGAGACCCAGTACTTC
CASKWEGETQYF
>TRBJ1-1|-|-|TRBV25-1
TGTGCCAGCAGTGAATTAATCCGTGGGGGGCACACTGAAGCTTTCTTT
CASSELIRGGHTEAFF
>TRBJ1-2|few|TRBD1|TRBV4-3
TGCGCCAGCAGCCAAGACCCTTGGACAGGGGACTATGGCTACACCTTC
CASSQDPWTGDYGYTF
>TRBJ2-7|-|-|TRBV4-2
TGTGCCAGCAGCCAAGATCTAGGCCGGGAGCAGTACTTC
CASSQDLGREQYF
>TRBJ2-1|-|TRBD2|TRBV28
TGTGCCAGCAGTATAGGAGGGACTAGGAGTTTCAATGAGCAGTTCTTC
CASSIGGTRSFNEQFF
>TRBJ2-5|-|-|TRBV19
TGTGCCAGTAGGCAGTCCGGAGAGACCCAGTACTTC
CASRQSGETQYF
>TRBJ2-3|few|-|TRBV7-2
TGTGCCAGCAGCTTGAAACGCACAGAGGCGCAGTATTTT
CASSLKRTEAQYF
>TRBJ2-3|few|-|TRBV9
TGTGCCAGCAGCCCTCGATGGGGGGACCCAGGCACAGATACGCAGTATTTT
CASSPRWGDPGTDTQYF
>TRBJ1-2|-|-|TRBV14
TGTGCCAGCAGCCAAGATGTCCGGCTATCTAACTATGGCTACACCTTC
CASSQDVRLSNYGYTF
>TRBJ2-4|-|TRBD1|TRBV11-3
TGTGCCAGCAGCCCTTCGACAGGGCCCAAAAACATTCAGTACTTC
CASSPSTGPKNIQYF
>TRBJ2-2|-|TRBD1|TRBV15
TGTGCCACCAGCTTGGGACAGGGAGGCACCGGGGAGCTGTTTTTT
CATSLGQGGTGELFF
>TRBJ1-4|-|-|TRBV28
TGTGCCAGCAGTTTACACGGGGGAGGCGAAAAACTGTTTTTT
CASSLHGGGEKLFF
>TRBJ2-7|once|-|TRBV6-1
TGTGCCTGTCGGGGGGACACCCGCACATACGAGCAGTACTTC
CACRGDTRTYEQYF
>TRBJ1-2|-|TRBD1|TRBV27
TGTGCCAGCAGTCTCTACAGGGGACAGGGAAAAAGCTACACCTTC
CASSLYRGQGKSYTF
>TRBJ2-1|-|-|TRBV30
TGTGCCTGGAGCTATATGAATGAGCAGTTCTTC
CAWSYMNEQFF
>TRBJ2-2|-|TRBD2|TRBV5-1
TGCGCCAGCAGCCGGGGGGATAACACCGGGGAGCTGTTTTTT
CASSRGDNTGELFF
>TRBJ2-7|-|TRBD1|TRBV9
TGTGCCAGCAGCGTAGGCGGACAGGGTTCCTACGAGCAGTACTTC
CASSVGGQGSYEQYF
>TRBJ1-3|-|-|TRBV5-4
TGTGCCAGCAGCTTAAGAAGGGGAAACACCATATATTTT
CASSLRRGNTIYF
>TRBJ2-7|-|-|TRBV6-6
TGTGCCACCCTATTGGGGGCCGAGCAGTACTTC
CATLLGAEQYF
>TRBJ1-5|-|-|TRBV19
TGTGCCAGTAGTATAACGCGGGGGACGGGCAATCAGCCCCAGCATTTT
CASSITRGTGNQPQHF
>TRBJ1-5|-|TRBD1|TRBV7-8
TGTGCCAGCAGCGGACAGGCAAGAAATCAGCCCCAGCATTTT
CASSGQARNQPQHF
>TRBJ2-3|-|-|TRBV7-9
TGTGCCAGCAGCTTAGTCCGGGGACCCACAGATACGCAGTATTTT
CASSLVRGPTDTQYF